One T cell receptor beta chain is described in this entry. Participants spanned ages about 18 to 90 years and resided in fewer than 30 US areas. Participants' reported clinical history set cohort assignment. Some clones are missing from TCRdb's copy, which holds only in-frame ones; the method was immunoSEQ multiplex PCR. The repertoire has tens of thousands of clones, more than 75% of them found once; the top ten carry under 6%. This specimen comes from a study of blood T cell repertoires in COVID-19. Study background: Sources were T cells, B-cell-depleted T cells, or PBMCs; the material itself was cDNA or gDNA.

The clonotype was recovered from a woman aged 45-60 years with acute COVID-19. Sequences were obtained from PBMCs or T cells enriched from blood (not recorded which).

The CDR3 here is CASSLGLAGGPLLYNEQFF. The CDR3 DNA sequence: TGTGCCAGCAGCCTCGGACTAGCGGGGGGGCCCCTACTATACAATGAGCAGTTCTTC. The chain has TRBV7-8 and TRBJ2-1, with 15 bases matching TRBD2. The V gene end was trimmed by 5 bases and the J gene end by 4 bases; junction bases not matched to a gene: 12. Germline CDR1 and CDR2: SGHVS and FQNEAQ. This CDR3 spans 19 amino acids.